The entry that follows covers one TCR beta chain sequence. Relative to the germline gene, one junction end is altered; a read error may explain this. The data were taken from a study of OX40 agonist ivuxolimab in advanced cancers. Sequencing used immunoSEQ multiplex PCR; TCRdb keeps in-frame clones, though not all of them. The table lists tens of thousands of clones, about 91% of them singletons. From germline, CDR1 is SGHTA and CDR2 FQGNSA. The CDR3 has 13 amino acids. The TCR sequence derives from an adult with an advanced solid tumor such as melanoma, head and neck, liver or kidney cancer. The chain joins TRBV7-2 to TRBJ2-3, with D perhaps TRBD1 or TRBD2 (5 bases each). Sample: CD4+ or CD8+ T cells sorted from blood, taken in a trial of the OX40 agonist ivuxolimab. CDR3 sequence reads: CASSLWPGPHIHF. CDR3 DNA sequence: TGTGCCAGCAGCTTATGGCCGGGACCCCACATTCATTTT.